Listed below are T cell receptor beta chains from one sample, sequenced in a study of regulatory T cells in long-lasting Graves disease. Via MiXCR, TCRdb re-called the multiplex PCR reads, giving one row per CDR3 protein. The table records 410,000 or so distinct CDR3 sequences, under 15% of them present only once. The same data also contributed to another study, on T cells in Graves' hyperthyroidism and ophthalmopathy.

The sample here was peripheral blood mononuclear cells (PBMCs), taken at new diagnosis, from a patient treated with antithyroid drugs. All receptors come from a woman in her twenties or thirties with Graves disease. CDR3s leave out the opening cysteine and the closing phenylalanine or tryptophan. Some rows have no size entry. The others give once, few or many, or a class for an expanded clone.

J gene	clone size	V gene	CDR3 protein
TRBJ2-4	many	TRBV28	ASSPGQGTAKNIQY
TRBJ1-1	.	TRBV19	ASSLLAGAGAEAF
TRBJ2-2	many	TRBV24-1	ATSDPGGNTGELF
TRBJ2-7	.	TRBV5-5	ASSQPNSNYEQY
TRBJ2-1	many	TRBV7-9	ASSETSLFDEQF
TRBJ1-5	many	TRBV20-1	SALTGERNQPQH
TRBJ2-3	.	TRBV4-2	ASSRSRAQGVTQY
TRBJ2-1	.	TRBV9	ASSAPSEELHSDEQF
TRBJ1-2	few	TRBV12-3/TRBV12-4	ASSRTGTGGGRGYT
TRBJ2-3	many	TRBV15	ATSRDPTSHTQY
TRBJ2-3	many	TRBV28	ASTLAGGTDTQY
TRBJ1-4	.	TRBV11-1	ASSLAWKDEKLF
TRBJ1-3	.	TRBV27	ASGSRGQAGNTIY
TRBJ2-3	few	TRBV6-1	ASSELSGSSTDTQY
TRBJ2-3	.	TRBV20-1	SDRDLGGRTTDTQY
TRBJ1-6	few	TRBV9	ASSVGGSYNSPLH
TRBJ1-2	few	TRBV19	ASSLQSPYGYT
TRBJ1-2	many	TRBV30	AWSVWTKGIGYT
TRBJ1-2	many	TRBV20-1	SARAAGVNYGYT
TRBJ2-1	few	TRBV4-1	ASSRSQRTTLYNEQF
TRBJ1-5	few	TRBV12-3/TRBV12-4	ASTLGGQPQH
TRBJ2-7	.	TRBV13	ASRGRSSGVDEQY
TRBJ2-7	many	TRBV5-1	ASSWDSSSYEQY
TRBJ1-2	.	TRBV30	AWSVGGRQSYGYT
TRBJ2-7	.	TRBV25-1	ASSGQGTGYEQY
TRBJ1-5	many	TRBV7-2	ASSLFPTSQPQH
TRBJ2-3	many	TRBV20-1	SARGGVADTQY
TRBJ2-1	many	TRBV28	ASSFAGTSGNRGEQF
TRBJ2-1	many	TRBV7-3	ASSPSKTGGNEQF
TRBJ2-1	many	TRBV12-3/TRBV12-4	ASSLASGRAHEQF
TRBJ2-1	.	TRBV11-2	ASSLRSAGTSGNPNEQF
TRBJ1-5	many	TRBV20-1	SARGGGNSNQPQH
TRBJ2-7	.	TRBV6-5	ASSYGQGNYEQY
TRBJ1-5	many	TRBV6-2/TRBV6-3	ASSYGQGGQPQH
TRBJ1-4	.	TRBV6-1	ASSTGPRNEKLF
TRBJ2-7	.	TRBV28	ASSFLPGGARKYEQY
TRBJ2-1	few	TRBV7-9	ASSSSAAGGMYEQF